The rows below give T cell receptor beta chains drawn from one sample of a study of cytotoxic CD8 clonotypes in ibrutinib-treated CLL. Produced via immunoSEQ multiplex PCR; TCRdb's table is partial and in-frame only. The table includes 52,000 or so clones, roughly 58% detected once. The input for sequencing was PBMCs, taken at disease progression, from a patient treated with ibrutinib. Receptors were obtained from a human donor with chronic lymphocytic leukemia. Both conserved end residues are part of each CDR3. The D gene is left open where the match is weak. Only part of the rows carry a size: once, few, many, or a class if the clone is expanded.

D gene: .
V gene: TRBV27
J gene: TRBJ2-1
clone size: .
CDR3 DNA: TGTGCCAGCAGTTTCGGGCCTAGACATGAGCAGTTCTTC
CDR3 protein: CASSFGPRHEQFF

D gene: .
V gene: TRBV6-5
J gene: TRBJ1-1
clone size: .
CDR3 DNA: TGTGCCAGCAGTTACGCAGGGCTCATGAACACTGAAGCTTTCTTT
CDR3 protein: CASSYAGLMNTEAFF

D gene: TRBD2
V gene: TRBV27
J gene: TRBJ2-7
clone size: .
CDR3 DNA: TGTGCCAGCAGTCGTAAGACTAGCCGGTTCTTCTACGAGCAGTACTTC
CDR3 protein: CASSRKTSRFFYEQYF

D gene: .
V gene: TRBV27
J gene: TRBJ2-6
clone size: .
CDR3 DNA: TGTGCCAGCAGTCGTAGTCCGTCCGGGGCCAACGTCCTGACTTTC
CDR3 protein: CASSRSPSGANVLTF

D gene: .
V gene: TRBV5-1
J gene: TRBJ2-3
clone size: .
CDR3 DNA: TGCGCCAGCAGCTTGGCCGTTCTAACCCAGGGCCCCACAGATACGCAGTATTTT
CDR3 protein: CASSLAVLTQGPTDTQYF

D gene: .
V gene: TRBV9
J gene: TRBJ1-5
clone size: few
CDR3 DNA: TGTGCCAGCAGCGTAGGGGGTATTCAGCCCCAGCATTTT
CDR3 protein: CASSVGGIQPQHF

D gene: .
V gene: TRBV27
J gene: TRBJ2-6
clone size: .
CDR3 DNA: TGTGCCAGCACCCCAAGAGGGGCCAACGTCCTGACTTTC
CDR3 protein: CASTPRGANVLTF

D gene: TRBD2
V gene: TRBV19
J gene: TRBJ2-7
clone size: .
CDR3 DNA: TGTGCCAGTAGTATATCTAGCGGGGTAACCTACGAGCAGTACTTC
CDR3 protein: CASSISSGVTYEQYF

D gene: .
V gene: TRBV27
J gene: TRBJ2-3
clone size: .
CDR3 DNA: TGTGCCAGCAGTCAGGGCGGCACAGATACGCAGTATTTT
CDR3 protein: CASSQGGTDTQYF

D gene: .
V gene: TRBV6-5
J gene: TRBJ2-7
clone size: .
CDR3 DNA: TGTGCCAGCAGCACAAGGACAGAATACGAGCAGTACTTC
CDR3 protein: CASSTRTEYEQYF

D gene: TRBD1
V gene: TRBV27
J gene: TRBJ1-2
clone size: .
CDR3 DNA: TGTGCCAGCAGCCGAGACAGGGGAGCCGCCTATGGCTACACCTTC
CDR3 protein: CASSRDRGAAYGYTF

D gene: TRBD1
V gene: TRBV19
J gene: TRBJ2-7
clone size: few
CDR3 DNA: TGTGCCAGCCGCCGGACAGGGGTCTACGAGCAGTACTTC
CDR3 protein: CASRRTGVYEQYF

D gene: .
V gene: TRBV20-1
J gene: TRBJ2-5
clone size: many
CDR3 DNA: TGCAGTGCTGGGTTGCAAGAGACCCAGTACTTC
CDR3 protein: CSAGLQETQYF

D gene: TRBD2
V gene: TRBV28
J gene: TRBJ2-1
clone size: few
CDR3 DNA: TGTGCCAGCAAAGCGGGGAGCAATGAGCAGTTCTTC
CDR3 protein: CASKAGSNEQFF

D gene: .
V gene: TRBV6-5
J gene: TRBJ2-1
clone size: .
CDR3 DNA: TGTGCCAGCAAAAAAGGGGTTCTGGGGCGTGAGCAGTTCTTC
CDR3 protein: CASKKGVLGREQFF

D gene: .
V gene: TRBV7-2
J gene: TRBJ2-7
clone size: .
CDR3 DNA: TGTGCCAGCAGATCAGGTTTGCGCTCCTACGAGCAGTACTTC
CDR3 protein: CASRSGLRSYEQYF

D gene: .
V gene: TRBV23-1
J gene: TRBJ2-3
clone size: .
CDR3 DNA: TGCGCCAGCAGTCTGAGAAGCTTCCGACGGGAGAGCACAGATACGCAGTATTTT
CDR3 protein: CASSLRSFRRESTDTQYF

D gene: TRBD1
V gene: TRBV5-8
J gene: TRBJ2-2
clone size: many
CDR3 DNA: TGTGCCAGCGCGGACAGGGGGCGCGTCGGGGAGCTGTTTTTT
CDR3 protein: CASADRGRVGELFF

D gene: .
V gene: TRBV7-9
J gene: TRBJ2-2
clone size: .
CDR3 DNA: TGTGCCAGCAGCTCCCATCTCACCCCCAACACCGGGGAGCTGTTTTTT
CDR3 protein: CASSSHLTPNTGELFF

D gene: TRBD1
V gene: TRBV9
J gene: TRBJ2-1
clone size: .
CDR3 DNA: TGTGCCAGCAGCGTAGAGGGACAGACTTACCCACGGAGACAATACAATGAGCAGTTCTTC
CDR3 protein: CASSVEGQTYPRRQYNEQFF

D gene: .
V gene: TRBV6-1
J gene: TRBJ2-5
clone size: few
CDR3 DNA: TGTGCCAGCCAAGGGTCTGAGGCCCAGTACTTC
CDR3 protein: CASQGSEAQYF

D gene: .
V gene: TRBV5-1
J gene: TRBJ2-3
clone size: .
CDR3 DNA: TGCGCCAGCAAATCAGGAGGAGATACGCAGTATTTT
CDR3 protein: CASKSGGDTQYF

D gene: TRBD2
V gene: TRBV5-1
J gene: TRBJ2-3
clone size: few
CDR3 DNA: TGCGCCAGCAGCTTTATTAGCGGGGGGGACGGAGATACGCAGTATTTT
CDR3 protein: CASSFISGGDGDTQYF

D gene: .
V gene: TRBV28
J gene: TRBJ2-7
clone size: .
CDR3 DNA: TGTGCCAGCAGTCGACAGGTTCCCTCCTACGAGCAGTACTTC
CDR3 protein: CASSRQVPSYEQYF

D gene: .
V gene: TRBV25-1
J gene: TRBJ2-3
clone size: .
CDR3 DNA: TGTGCCAGTCTTAGACAGGACGAAACAGATACGCAGTATTTT
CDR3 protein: CASLRQDETDTQYF

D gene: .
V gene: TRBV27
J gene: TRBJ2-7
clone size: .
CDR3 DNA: TGTGCCATCCGCCCCAGCGGGCACTCCTACGAGCAGTACTTC
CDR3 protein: CAIRPSGHSYEQYF

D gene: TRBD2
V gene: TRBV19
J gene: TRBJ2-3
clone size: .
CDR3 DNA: TGTGCCAGTAGTATTCTAGCGGGGATCACAGATACGCAGTATTTT
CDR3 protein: CASSILAGITDTQYF

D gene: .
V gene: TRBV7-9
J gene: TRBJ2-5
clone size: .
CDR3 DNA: TGTGCCAGCATGGTAGGGGGAAGAGCACGAGAGACCCAGTACTTC
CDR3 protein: CASMVGGRARETQYF

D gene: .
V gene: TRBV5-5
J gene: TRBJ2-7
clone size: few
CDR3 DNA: TGTGCCAGCAGAATGCAGGGGGGACCCTACGAGCAGTACTTC
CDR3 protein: CASRMQGGPYEQYF

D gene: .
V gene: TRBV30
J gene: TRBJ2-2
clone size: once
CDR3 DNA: TGTGCCTGGAGTGTACAGGCAGGGAACACCGGGGAGCTGTTTTTT
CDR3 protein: CAWSVQAGNTGELFF

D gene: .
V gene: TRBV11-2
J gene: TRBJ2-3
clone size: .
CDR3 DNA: TGTGCCAGCAGCTTAATGGGAGCGGGCACAGATACGCAGTATTTT
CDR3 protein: CASSLMGAGTDTQYF

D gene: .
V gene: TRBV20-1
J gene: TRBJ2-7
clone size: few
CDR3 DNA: TGCAGTGCTACCGCCGGCCTCGAGCAGTACTTC
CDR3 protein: CSATAGLEQYF

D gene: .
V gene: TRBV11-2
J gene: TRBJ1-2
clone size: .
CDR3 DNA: TGTGCCAGCAGCCCCCGGTTGAGGAGCGATGGCTACACCTTC
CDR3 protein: CASSPRLRSDGYTF

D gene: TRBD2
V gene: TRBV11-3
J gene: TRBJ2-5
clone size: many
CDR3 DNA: TGTGCCAGCAGCCTCTTAACCGGGACTAGCGGGGGGGGCTGGGAGACCCAGTACTTC
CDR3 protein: CASSLLTGTSGGGWETQYF

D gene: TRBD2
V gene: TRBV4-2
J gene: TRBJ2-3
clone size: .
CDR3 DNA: TGTGCCAGCAGCCAAATCTGGGCTAGCGGGCGATTTACTAGCACAGATACGCAGTATTTT
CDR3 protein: CASSQIWASGRFTSTDTQYF

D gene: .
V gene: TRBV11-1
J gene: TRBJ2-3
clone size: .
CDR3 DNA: TGTGCCAGCAGCTTCACAGGGAGCACAGATACGCAGTATTTT
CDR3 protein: CASSFTGSTDTQYF